The 14 T cell receptor beta chains below come from one sample, sequenced in a study of cytotoxic CD8 clonotypes in ibrutinib-treated CLL. Method: immunoSEQ multiplex PCR; TCRdb's copy keeps in-frame clones and lacks some. Of 150,000 or so clones in the sample, approximately 90% are singletons; the top ten hold 3%. The material was PBMCs, obtained at disease progression, from a patient treated with ibrutinib. The receptors shown here come from a human donor with chronic lymphocytic leukemia.

The V call is TRBV2, the J call TRBJ1-1; 8 nucleotides line up with TRBD1. After removal of 3 bases from V and 1 base from J, the junction contained 7 bases not matched to a gene. This CDR3 is built from 16 residues. The germline V gene encodes CDR1 SNHLY and CDR2 FYNNEI. CDR3 nucleotide sequence: TGTGCCAGCAGTGACCCCCGGGACAGGTCGAACACTGAAGCTTTCTTT. It is translated as CASSDPRDRSNTEAFF.

The rearrangement links TRBV19 to TRBJ2-7; possibly TRBD1 for D (6 bases). Germline loops: CDR1 LNHDA, CDR2 SQIVND (reference sequence). CDR3 length: 15 residues. Trimming stripped 6 bases from V and 5 bases from J, with 20 bases between. CDR3 DNA: TGTGCCAGTAGCCTCACGGGCAGGGGCGGTGACGAGCAGTACTTC. Its translation is CASSLTGRGGDEQYF. Full variable domain (missing parts from reference TRBV19 and TRBJ2-7): DGGITQSPKYLFRKEGQNVTLSCEQNLNHDAMYWYRQDPGQGLRLIYYSQIVNDFQKGDIAEGYSVSREKKESFPLTVTSAQKNPTAFYLCASSLTGRGGDEQYFGPGTRLTVT.

This clone was seen only once. The chain links TRBV9 to TRBJ1-4; 10 bases line up with TRBD1. The junction had 10 bases not matched to a gene; V was cut back by 7 bases and J by 7 bases. This CDR3 spans 15 amino acids. Germline V gives CDR1 SGDLS, CDR2 YYNGEE. CDR3 in amino acids: CASAARTGGSEKLFF. CDR3 bases: TGTGCCAGCGCGGCCCGGACAGGGGGGAGTGAAAAACTGTTTTTT.

V gene TRBV28 combines with J gene TRBJ1-5, with 7 bases matching TRBD1. The CDR3 loop spans 15 amino acids. V trimming: 5 bases; J trimming: 4 bases; junction bases outside the gene matches: 8. Germline assignment: CDR1 MDHEN and CDR2 SYDVKM. The CDR3 DNA reads TGTGCCAGCAGTGCACGACAGGGCGCGAATCAGCCCCAGCATTTT. It is translated as CASSARQGANQPQHF.

The V call is TRBV9, the J call TRBJ2-3; 8 nucleotides match TRBD2. The V gene's germline CDR1 is SGDLS and CDR2 YYNGEE. The CDR3 runs 16 residues. The J segment lost 2 bases and the V segment lost 1 base, leaving 6 bases of the junction unmatched. In DNA, the CDR3 is TGTGCCAGCAGCGTACGGAGCGGGAGAAACACAGATACGCAGTATTTT. It translates to CASSVRSGRNTDTQYF.

The chain carries TRBV4-2 and TRBJ2-1, with 7 bases aligning to TRBD1. V shed 0 bases, J shed 7 bases, and the junction held 3 bases outside the gene matches. This CDR3 is 14 amino acids long. Germline values: CDR1 LGHNA, CDR2 YNFKEQ. For the CDR3, the DNA is TGTGCCAGCAGCCAAGAGACCAGGGGGAATGAGCAGTTCTTC. As protein: CASSQETRGNEQFF.

This clone was observed a single time. This sample also contains other DNA sequences that code for the same CDR3. The chain recombines TRBV18 with TRBJ2-5; D is uncertain. The germline V gene has CDR1 KGHSH and CDR2 LQKENI. CDR3 length: 11 residues. Trimming took off 3 bases at V and 5 bases at J, with 4 bases between the two ends. CDR3: CASSPGETQYF. CDR3 nucleotides: TGTGCCAGCTCACCGGGGGAGACCCAGTACTTC. The entire variable domain, with the rest obtained from reference TRBV18 and TRBJ2-5, is as follows: NAGVMQNPRHLVRRRGQEARLRCSPMKGHSHVYWYRQLPEEGLKFMVYLQKENIIDESGMPKERFSAEFPKEGPSILRIQQVVRGDSAAYFCASSPGETQYFGPGTRLLVL.

V usage is TRBV6-1 and J usage is TRBJ2-7; D possibly corresponds to TRBD2 (7 bases). V was cut by 6 bases and J by 2 bases, with 17 bases left in between. The CDR3 length is 15 residues. Per germline, CDR1 MNHNS and CDR2 SASEGT. CDR3 amino acids: CASSINREGPYEQYF. CDR3 coding DNA: TGTGCCAGCAGCATAAACAGGGAGGGCCCCTACGAGCAGTACTTC.

The chain uses TRBV5-1 and TRBJ1-2, with 9 bases fitting TRBD1. CDR1 SGHRS and CDR2 YFSETQ come from the germline V gene. The CDR3 is made up of 14 amino acids. V dropped 6 bases and J dropped 6; count of bases not matched to a gene: 9. The CDR3 DNA sequence: TGCGCCAGCAACCCTACAGGGGGCGGTCATGGCTACACCTTC. It translates to CASNPTGGGHGYTF.

The chain employs TRBV2 and TRBJ2-7; TRBD2 matches at 8 bases. The length of the CDR3 is 14 residues. CDR1 SNHLY and CDR2 FYNNEI come from the germline V gene. Trimming took 6 bases from V and 0 from J; bases not matched to a gene: 4. CDR3 nucleotide sequence: TGTGCCAGCAGCGACCTAGCGGGCTCCTACGAGCAGTACTTC. This sequence encodes CASSDLAGSYEQYF.

This sequence joins TRBV5-1 and TRBJ2-2; D is undetermined. The CDR3 has 17 amino acids. The germline V gene has CDR1 SGHRS and CDR2 YFSETQ. V was trimmed by 0 bases and J by 1 base, leaving 13 bases between them. CDR3 amino acids: CASSLAVFHQNTGELFF. The DNA of the CDR3 is TGCGCCAGCAGCTTGGCCGTATTTCACCAGAACACCGGGGAGCTGTTTTTT.

The DNA of the CDR3 is TGTGCCAGCAGTTACGGGGCGTACTATGGCTACACCTTC. Protein: CASSYGAYYGYTF. The chain joins TRBV6-5 to TRBJ1-2, with D maybe TRBD1 (5 bases). Per the germline V gene, CDR1 is MNHEY and CDR2 is SVGAGI. V gave up 2 bases and J gave up 3 bases, with 7 bases separating them. The CDR3 loop spans 13 amino acids.

The V call is TRBV18, the J call TRBJ2-7; D unresolved. V was cut by 0 bases and J by 2 bases, with 8 bases left in between. Germline-derived CDR1 and CDR2 are KGHSH and LQKENI. CDR3 size: 14 residues. The CDR3 DNA sequence: TGTGCCAGCTCACCACCGGCCGGAACCTACGAGCAGTACTTC. Translated: CASSPPAGTYEQYF.

This chain links TRBV6-1 with TRBJ2-7; D not resolved. This CDR3 contains 14 residues. V was cut by 4 bases and J by 2 bases, with 12 bases left in between. Germline lookup yields CDR1 MNHNS and CDR2 SASEGT. CDR3 amino acids: CASSGSSGTYEQYF. In nucleotides, the CDR3 is TGTGCCAGCAGTGGGTCTTCGGGCACCTACGAGCAGTACTTC.